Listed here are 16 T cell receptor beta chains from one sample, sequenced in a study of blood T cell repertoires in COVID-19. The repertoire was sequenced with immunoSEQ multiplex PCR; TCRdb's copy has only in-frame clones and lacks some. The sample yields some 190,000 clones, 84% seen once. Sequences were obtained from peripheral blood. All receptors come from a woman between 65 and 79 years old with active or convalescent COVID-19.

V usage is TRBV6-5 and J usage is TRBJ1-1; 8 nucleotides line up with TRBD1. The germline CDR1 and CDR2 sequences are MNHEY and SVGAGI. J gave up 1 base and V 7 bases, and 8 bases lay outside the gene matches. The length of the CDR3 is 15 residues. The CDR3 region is CASTSQGQANTEAFF. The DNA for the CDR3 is TGTGCCAGCACGTCACAGGGACAGGCGAACACTGAAGCTTTCTTT.

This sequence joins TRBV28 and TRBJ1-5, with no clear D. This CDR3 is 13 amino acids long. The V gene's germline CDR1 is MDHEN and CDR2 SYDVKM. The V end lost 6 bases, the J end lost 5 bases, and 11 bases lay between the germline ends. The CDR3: CASSFFSDQPQHF. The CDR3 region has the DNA TGTGCCAGCAGCTTCTTCAGTGATCAGCCCCAGCATTTT.

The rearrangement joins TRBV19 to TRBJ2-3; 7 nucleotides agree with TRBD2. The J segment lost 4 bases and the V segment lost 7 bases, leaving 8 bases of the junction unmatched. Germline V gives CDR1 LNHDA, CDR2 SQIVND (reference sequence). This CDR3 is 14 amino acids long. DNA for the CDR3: TGTGCCAGTATACCTAGCGGTAGCCCAGATACGCAGTATTTT. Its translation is CASIPSGSPDTQYF.

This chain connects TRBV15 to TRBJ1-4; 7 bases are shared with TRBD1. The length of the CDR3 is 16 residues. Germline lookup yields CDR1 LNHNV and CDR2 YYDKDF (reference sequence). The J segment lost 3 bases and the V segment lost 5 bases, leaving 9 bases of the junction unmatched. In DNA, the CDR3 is TGTGCCACCAGCGAAGACAGGGCGGATTCTAATGAAAAACTGTTTTTT. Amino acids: CATSEDRADSNEKLFF.

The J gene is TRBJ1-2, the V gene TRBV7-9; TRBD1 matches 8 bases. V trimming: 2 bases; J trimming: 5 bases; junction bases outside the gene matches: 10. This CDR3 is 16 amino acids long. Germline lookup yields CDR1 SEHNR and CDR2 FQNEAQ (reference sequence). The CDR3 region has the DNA TGTGCCAGCAGCTTACAGGGGGCTCTGCCAGCGTATGGCTACACCTTC. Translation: CASSLQGALPAYGYTF.

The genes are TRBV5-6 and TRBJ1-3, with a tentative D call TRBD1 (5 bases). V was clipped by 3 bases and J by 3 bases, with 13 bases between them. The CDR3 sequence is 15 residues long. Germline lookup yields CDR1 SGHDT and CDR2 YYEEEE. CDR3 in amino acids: CASSSQGVYGNTIYF. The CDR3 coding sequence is TGTGCCAGCAGCTCCCAGGGTGTCTATGGAAACACCATATATTTT.

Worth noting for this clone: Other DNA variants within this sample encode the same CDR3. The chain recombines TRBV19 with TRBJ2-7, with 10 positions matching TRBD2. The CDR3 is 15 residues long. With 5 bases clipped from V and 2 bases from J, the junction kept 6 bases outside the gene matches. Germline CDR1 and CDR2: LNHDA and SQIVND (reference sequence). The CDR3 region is CASSSTAGGPYEQYF. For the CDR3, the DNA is TGTGCCAGTAGTTCCACAGCGGGAGGGCCCTACGAGCAGTACTTC.

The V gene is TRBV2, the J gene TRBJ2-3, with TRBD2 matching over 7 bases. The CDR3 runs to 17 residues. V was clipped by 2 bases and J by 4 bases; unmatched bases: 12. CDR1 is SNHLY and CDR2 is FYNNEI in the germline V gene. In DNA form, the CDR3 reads TGTGCCAGCAGTGAAATCCGGCGGGGAGGGGCCTCAGATACGCAGTATTTT. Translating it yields CASSEIRRGGASDTQYF.

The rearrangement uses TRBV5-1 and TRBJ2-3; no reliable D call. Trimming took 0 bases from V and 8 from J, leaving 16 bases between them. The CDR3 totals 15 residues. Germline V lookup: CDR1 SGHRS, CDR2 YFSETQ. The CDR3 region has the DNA TGCGCCAGCAGCTTGGAGGTACAGCAGTCGGTTACGCAGTATTTT. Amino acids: CASSLEVQQSVTQYF.

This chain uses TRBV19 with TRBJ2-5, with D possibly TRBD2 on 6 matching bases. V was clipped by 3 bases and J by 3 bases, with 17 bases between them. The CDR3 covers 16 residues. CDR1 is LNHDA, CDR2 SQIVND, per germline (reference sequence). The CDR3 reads CASSMTSRRGKETQYF. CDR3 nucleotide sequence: TGTGCCAGTAGTATGACATCGCGACGGGGGAAAGAGACCCAGTACTTC.

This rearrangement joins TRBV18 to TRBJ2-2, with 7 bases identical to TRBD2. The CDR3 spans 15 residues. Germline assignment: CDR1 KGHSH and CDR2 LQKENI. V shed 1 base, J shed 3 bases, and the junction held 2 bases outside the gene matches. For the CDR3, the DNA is TGTGCCAGCTCACCACGGGCGGGAGACACCGGGGAGCTGTTTTTT. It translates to CASSPRAGDTGELFF. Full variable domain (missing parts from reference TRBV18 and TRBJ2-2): NAGVMQNPRHLVRRRGQEARLRCSPMKGHSHVYWYRQLPEEGLKFMVYLQKENIIDESGMPKERFSAEFPKEGPSILRIQQVVRGDSAAYFCASSPRAGDTGELFFGEGSRLTVL.

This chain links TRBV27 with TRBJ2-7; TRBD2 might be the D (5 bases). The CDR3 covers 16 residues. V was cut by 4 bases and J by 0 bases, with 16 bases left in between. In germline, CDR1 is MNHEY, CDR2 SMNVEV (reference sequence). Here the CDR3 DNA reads TGTGCCAGCAGTTCCTATAGCGAGGGTGCCTCCTACGAGCAGTACTTC. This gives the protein CASSSYSEGASYEQYF.

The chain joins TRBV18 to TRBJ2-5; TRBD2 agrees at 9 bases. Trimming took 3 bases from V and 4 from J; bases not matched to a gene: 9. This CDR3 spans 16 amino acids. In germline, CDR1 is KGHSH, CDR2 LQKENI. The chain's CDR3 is CASSPVYSGSLETQYF. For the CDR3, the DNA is TGTGCCAGCTCACCGGTTTATAGCGGGAGTCTAGAGACCCAGTACTTC.

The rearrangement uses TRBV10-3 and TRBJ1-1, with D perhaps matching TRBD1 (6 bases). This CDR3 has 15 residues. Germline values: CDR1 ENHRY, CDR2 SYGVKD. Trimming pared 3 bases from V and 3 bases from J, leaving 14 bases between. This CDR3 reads CAISDRQARDTEAFF. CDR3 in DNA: TGTGCCATCAGTGATCGACAGGCGAGAGACACTGAAGCTTTCTTT.

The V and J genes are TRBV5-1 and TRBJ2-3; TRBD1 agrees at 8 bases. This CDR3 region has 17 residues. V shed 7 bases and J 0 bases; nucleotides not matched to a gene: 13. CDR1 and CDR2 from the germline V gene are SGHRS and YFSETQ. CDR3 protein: CASRRTGNSVSTDTQYF. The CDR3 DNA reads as TGCGCCAGCCGACGGACAGGGAACAGTGTCAGCACAGATACGCAGTATTTT. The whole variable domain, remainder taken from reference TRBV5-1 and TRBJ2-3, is KAGVTQTPRYLIKTRGQQVTLSCSPISGHRSVSWYQQTPGQGLQFLFEYFSETQRNKGNFPGRFSGRQFSNSRSEMNVSTLELGDSALYLCASRRTGNSVSTDTQYFGPGTRLTVL.

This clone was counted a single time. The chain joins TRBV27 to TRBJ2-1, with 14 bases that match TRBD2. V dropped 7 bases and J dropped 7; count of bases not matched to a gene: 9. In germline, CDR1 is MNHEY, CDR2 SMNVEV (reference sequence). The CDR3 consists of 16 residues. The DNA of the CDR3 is TGTGCCAGCACCCAGACCGGGACTAGCGGGAGAAATGAGCAGTTCTTC. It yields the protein CASTQTGTSGRNEQFF.